This T cell receptor beta chain was retrieved from a study of shared clonotypes between healthy human individuals (dated by TCRdb to the early 2020s). General notes on the study: Two women and three men aged 18 to 49 years were included in the cohort. To estimate repertoire size and how much clonotypes are shared between individuals, the study performed deep sequencing of blood TCR repertoires from five healthy adults. For each donor, CD4 naive and CD4 memory were each given three plates, CD8 naive was given two plates, and CD8 memory was given one plate. Leukapheresis yielded between about 0.94 and 9 billion PBMCs per donor. To increase sequencing depth and limit assay-specific biases, different laboratories used diverse techniques to prepare libraries and sequence TCR repertoires. General study outcomes and caveats: About 5% of naive CD4, approximately 3.7% of naive CD8, roughly 2.4% of memory CD4, and 0.4% of memory CD8 clonotypes were shared across four donors. Sampling was limited to blood, and TCR repertoires in tissue likely differ from TCR repertoires in blood. Naive subsets generally had larger estimated clonotype richness than memory subsets did. Even with the large sequencing depth, rarefaction of the sorted-subset datasets indicated that sequencing was incomplete. Higher generation probabilities were observed for clonotypes shared by all four sorted-subset donors than for non-shared clonotypes. Pairwise subsampling led to the expectation that sequencing depth would affect the degree of clonotype sharing among donors. Because the study included only a small number of donors, the genetic and exposure-history diversity represented was limited.

TCR CDR3 regions were amplified from genomic DNA by multiplex PCR using the deep immunoSEQ assay. Extracted genomic DNA from each cell subset was distributed evenly across all wells of several immunoSEQ 96-well plates, and each plate was treated as a replicate. Each replicate PCR for sorted subsets received approximately 220 ng genomic DNA, equal to about 30,000 T cell genomes. The purified libraries were quantified using a Qubit 3.0 fluorometer, sized with a Bioanalyzer 2100, and then quantified again using the KAPA Library Quantification kit. Every immunoSEQ 96-well plate was sequenced on a dedicated single-read 150-cycle Illumina NextSeq 550 flow cell. The authors processed their data as follows. Because the immunoSEQ output held only junctional sequences and lacked quality scores, the filtering could not match the filtering applied to full-length reads. Sequences were annotated with PyIR, a Python wrapper for IgBLAST v1.9, using IMGT germline references to assign V/J genes and CDR3. Reads were filtered out if the reads had weak V/J assignments (E-value above 1e-6), no CDR3, stop codons, out-of-frame junctions, or ambiguous translated residues. V3J clonotypes were defined as sequences sharing the same inferred V gene, J gene, and CDR3 amino acid sequence. Percentage overlap between repertoires was calculated by dividing the number of shared unique clonotypes by the size of the smaller repertoire. Richness of each repertoire was evaluated using RTK rarefaction, the Chao1 estimator, and Recon v2.1 estimates of unobserved clonotypes. OLGA was used to compute generation probabilities for all TCRbeta clonotypes that the gDNA method yielded from a few donors. TCRdb retrieved this table from immuneACCESS and kept in-frame rearrangements only. Not all clones are present; in checked studies, unresolved V genes account for under half, and no reason is known for the remainder. That table is the source of V, J and clone size, and D and trimming were worked out from the DNA. Counted in this sample were 1.4 million to 1.5 million clones; over 95% of them appeared once. 1.2% of the sample belongs to the ten largest clones.

About this clone itself: The specificity of this receptor is unknown. Qualities for individual bases were not recorded, and no much larger clone is one base off.

Via the germline V gene (reference sequence), CDR1 is LNHNV and CDR2 YYDKDF. The CDR3 runs 17 residues from the cysteine to the phenylalanine. The retained sequence is limited to the CDR3, 51 bases, with the frame set at the first base. V and J are trimmed by 2 bases and 7 bases, and the gene matches miss 13 bases of the junction. The donors were healthy, HIV-negative adults with no recently reported acute infections or vaccinations. Only Caucasian adults living in Nashville, Tennessee, USA were represented among the donors. CD4+ T cells were enriched by magnetic negative selection; naive cells were then positively selected on CD45RA, and the negative fraction formed the memory subset. After blood collection by leukapheresis, PBMCs were isolated using Ficoll-Histopaque density gradient centrifugation and then cryopreserved in the vapor phase of liquid nitrogen. Analytical flow cytometry was used to check the purity and quantity of each magnetically sorted T cell population. Each sorted fraction had its genomic DNA isolated and then quantified by UV absorbance on a Nanodrop 2000c.

The chain was built from TRBV15 and TRBJ2-7, with 11 junctional bases fitting TRBD2. This clonotype was obtained from a man aged 25-45 years in good health. Sequenced: naive CD4+ T cells sorted from blood. Explained via the paper, the cell subset or site label denotes: CD45RA+ positively selected. The CDR3 sequence is CATSRRIRLAGSGEQYF. The bases read TGTGCCACCAGCAGACGAATACGACTAGCGGGATCGGGGGAGCAGTACTTC.